The T cell receptor beta chain described here comes from a study of cytomegalovirus exposure and HLA in healthy donors. With V trimmed by 7 bases and J by 4 bases, 11 bases remained unmatched. Germline assignment: CDR1 MNHNS and CDR2 SASEGT. The CDR3 spans 15 residues. A single count supports this clone. The PCR had 60 Vbeta and 13 Jbeta primers. Some clones are missing from TCRdb's copy, which holds only in-frame ones; the method was immunoSEQ multiplex PCR. The sample contains about 130,000 clones, 74% of which appear only once. The TCR comes from a woman in her 50s in good health and CMV-seropositive. Input material: PBMCs. This chain joins TRBV6-1 and TRBJ1-1; 8 nucleotides align to TRBD1. CDR3 region: CASTMTGVSGTEAFF. The CDR3 DNA reads TGTGCCAGCACGATGACAGGGGTGAGTGGCACTGAAGCTTTCTTT.